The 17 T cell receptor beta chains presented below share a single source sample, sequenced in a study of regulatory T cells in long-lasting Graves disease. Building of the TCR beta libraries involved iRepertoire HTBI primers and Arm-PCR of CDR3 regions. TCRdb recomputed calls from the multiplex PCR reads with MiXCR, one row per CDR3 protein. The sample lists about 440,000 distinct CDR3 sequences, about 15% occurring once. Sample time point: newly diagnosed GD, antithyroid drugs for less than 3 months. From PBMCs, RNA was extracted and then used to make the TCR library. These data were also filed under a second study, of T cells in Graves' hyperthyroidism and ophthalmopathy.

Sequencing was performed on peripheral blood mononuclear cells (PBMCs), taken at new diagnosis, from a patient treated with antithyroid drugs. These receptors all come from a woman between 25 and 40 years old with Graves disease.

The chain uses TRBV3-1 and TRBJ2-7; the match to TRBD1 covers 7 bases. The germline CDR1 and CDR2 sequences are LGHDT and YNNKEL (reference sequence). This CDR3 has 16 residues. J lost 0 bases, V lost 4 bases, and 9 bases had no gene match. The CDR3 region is CASSRGQALSSYEQYF. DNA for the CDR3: TGTGCCAGCAGCCGTGGACAGGCCCTCAGCTCCTACGAGCAGTACTTC.

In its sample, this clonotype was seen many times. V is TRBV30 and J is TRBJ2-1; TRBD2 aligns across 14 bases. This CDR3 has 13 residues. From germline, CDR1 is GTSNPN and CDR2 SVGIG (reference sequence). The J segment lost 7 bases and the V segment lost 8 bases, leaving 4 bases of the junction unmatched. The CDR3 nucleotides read TGTGCCGCCGGACTAGCGGGAGGTAATGAGCAGTTCTTC. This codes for CAAGLAGGNEQFF.

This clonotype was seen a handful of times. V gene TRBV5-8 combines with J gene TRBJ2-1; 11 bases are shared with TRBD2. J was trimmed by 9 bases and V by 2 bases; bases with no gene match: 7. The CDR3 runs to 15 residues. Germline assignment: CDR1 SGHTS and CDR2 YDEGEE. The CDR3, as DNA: TGTGCCAGCAGCTTTCGACTAGCGGGAAAGGGTGAGCAGTTCTTC. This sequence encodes CASSFRLAGKGEQFF. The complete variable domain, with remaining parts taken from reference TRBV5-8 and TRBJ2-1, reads EAGVTQSPTHLIKTRGQQATLRCSPISGHTSVYWYQQALGLGLQFLLWYDEGEERNRGNFPPRFSGRQFPNYSSELNVNALELEDSALYLCASSFRLAGKGEQFFGPGTRLTVL.

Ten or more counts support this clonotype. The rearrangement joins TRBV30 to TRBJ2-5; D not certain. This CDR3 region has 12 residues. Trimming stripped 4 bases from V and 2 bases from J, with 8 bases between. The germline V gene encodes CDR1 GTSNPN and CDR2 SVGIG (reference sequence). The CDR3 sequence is CAWNSPQETQYF. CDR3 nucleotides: TGTGCCTGGAACAGTCCTCAAGAGACCCAGTACTTC.

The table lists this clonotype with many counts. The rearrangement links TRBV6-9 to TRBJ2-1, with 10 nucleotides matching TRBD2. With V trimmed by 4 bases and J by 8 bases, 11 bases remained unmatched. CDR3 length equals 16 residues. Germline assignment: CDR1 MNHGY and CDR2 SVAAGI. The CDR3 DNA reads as TGTGCCAGCAGTTGGGCCTCTAGCGGGAGTCCAGATGAGCAGTTCTTC. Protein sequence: CASSWASSGSPDEQFF.

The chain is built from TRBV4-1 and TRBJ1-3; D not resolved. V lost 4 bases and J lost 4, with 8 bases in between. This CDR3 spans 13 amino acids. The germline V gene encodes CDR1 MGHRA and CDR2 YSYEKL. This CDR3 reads CASSPPTGNTIYF. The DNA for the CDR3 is TGCGCCAGCAGCCCACCCACCGGAAACACCATATATTTT.

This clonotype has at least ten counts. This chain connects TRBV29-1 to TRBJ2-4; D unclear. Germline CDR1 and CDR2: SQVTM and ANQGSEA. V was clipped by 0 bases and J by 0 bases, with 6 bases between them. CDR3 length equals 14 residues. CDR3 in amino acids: CSVEEGQAKNIQYF. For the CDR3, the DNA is TGCAGCGTTGAAGAAGGCCAAGCCAAAAACATTCAGTACTTC.

The DNA for the CDR3 is TGTGCCAGCAGCCCCGATCTACTTTTGAACACCGGGGAGCTGTTTTTT. It encodes CASSPDLLLNTGELFF. V is TRBV7-9 and J is TRBJ2-2; D is unclear. This CDR3 comprises 16 residues. Trimming pared 5 bases from V and 1 base from J, leaving 14 bases between. Germline V gene data show CDR1 as SEHNR and CDR2 as FQNEAQ (reference sequence).

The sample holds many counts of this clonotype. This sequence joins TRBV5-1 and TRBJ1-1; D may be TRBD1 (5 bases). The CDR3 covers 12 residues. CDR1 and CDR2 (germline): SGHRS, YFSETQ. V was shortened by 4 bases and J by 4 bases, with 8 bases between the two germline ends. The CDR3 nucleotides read TGCGCCAGCAGCAACGGGACCACTGAAGCTTTCTTT. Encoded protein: CASSNGTTEAFF. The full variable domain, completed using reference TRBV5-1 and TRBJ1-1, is KAGVTQTPRYLIKTRGQQVTLSCSPISGHRSVSWYQQTPGQGLQFLFEYFSETQRNKGNFPGRFSGRQFSNSRSEMNVSTLELGDSALYLCASSNGTTEAFFGQGTRLTVV.

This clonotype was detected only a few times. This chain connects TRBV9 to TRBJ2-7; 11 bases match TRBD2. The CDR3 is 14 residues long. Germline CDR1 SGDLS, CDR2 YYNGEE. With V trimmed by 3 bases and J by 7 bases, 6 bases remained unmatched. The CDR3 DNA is TGTGCCAGCAGCGCCACCGGGACTAGCGGAGAGCAGTACTTC. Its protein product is CASSATGTSGEQYF.

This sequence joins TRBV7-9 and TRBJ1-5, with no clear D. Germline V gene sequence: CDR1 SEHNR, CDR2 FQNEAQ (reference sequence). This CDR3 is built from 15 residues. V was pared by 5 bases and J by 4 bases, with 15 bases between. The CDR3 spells CASSTNSQGNQPQHF. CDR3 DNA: TGTGCCAGCAGCACTAACTCTCAAGGGAATCAGCCCCAGCATTTT.

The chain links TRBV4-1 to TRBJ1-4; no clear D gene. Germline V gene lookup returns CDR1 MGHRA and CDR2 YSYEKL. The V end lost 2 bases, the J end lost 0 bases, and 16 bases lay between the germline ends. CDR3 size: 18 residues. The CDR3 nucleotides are TGCGCCAGCAGCCAACGGGGAGGTAGTGGCACAACTAATGAAAAACTGTTTTTT. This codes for CASSQRGGSGTTNEKLFF.

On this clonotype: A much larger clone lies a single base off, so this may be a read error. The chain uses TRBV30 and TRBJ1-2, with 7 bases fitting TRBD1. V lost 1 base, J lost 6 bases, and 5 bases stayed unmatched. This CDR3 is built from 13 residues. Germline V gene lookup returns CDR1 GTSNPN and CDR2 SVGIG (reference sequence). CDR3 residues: CAWSATGTHGYTF. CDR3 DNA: TGTGCCTGGAGTGCGACAGGGACCCATGGCTACACCTTC.

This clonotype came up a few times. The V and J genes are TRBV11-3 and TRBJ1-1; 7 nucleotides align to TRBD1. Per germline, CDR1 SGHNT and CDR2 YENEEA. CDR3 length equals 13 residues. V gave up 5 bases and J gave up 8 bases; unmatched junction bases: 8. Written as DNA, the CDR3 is TGTGCCAGCAGCCCCTTCGGGGACAGAGAAGCTTTCTTT. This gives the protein CASSPFGDREAFF.

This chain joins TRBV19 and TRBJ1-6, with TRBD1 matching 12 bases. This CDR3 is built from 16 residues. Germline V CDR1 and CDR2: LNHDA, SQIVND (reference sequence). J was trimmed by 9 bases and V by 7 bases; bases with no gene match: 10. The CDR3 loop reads CASTKRDRGHFSPLHF. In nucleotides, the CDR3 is TGTGCCAGTACTAAACGGGACAGGGGGCATTTTTCACCCCTCCACTTT.

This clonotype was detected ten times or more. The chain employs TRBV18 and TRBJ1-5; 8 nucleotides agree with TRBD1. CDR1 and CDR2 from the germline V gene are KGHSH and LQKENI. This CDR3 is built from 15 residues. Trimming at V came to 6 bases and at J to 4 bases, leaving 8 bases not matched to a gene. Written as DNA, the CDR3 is TGTGCCAGCTCTCCGGTACAGGGGGGGAATCAGCCCCAGCATTTT. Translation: CASSPVQGGNQPQHF.

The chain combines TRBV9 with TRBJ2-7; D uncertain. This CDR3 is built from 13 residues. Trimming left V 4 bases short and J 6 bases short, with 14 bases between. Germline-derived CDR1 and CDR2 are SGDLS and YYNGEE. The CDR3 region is CASSRPPGSEQYF. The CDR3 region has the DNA TGTGCCAGCAGCAGGCCCCCTGGCTCCGAGCAGTACTTC.